This T cell receptor beta chain comes out of a study of PD-1 blockade in classical Hodgkin lymphoma. Study-wide points: Relative to healthy donors, newly diagnosed patients reportedly had lower baseline TCR diversity, which was reported as lower still in relapsed/refractory patients. Baseline diversity resembling that of newly diagnosed patients was seen in complete responders. Nivolumab initiation under 1 year post-ASCT meant exclusion.

Relapses following autologous stem cell transplantation were seen in all patients, with brentuximab vedotin exposure varying. Relapsed/refractory classical Hodgkin lymphoma patients had complete, partial or progressive responses. The CDR3 sequence is 16 residues long. With V trimmed by 2 bases and J by 0 bases, 4 bases remained unmatched. CDR1 is SGHNT and CDR2 is YYREEE in the germline V gene (reference sequence). Only in-frame clones appear in the TCRdb table, and some are missing; sequencing was by immunoSEQ multiplex PCR. The sample holds 95,000 to 100,000 clones; approximately 90% are singletons and the top ten take 5.5% to 8.5%. Turning to this clone: The antigen is not known.

The chain joins TRBV5-4 to TRBJ1-5; 8 bases are shared with TRBD1. This clonotype was obtained from a human donor with classical Hodgkin lymphoma. This sample comprised peripheral blood mononuclear cells (PBMCs), obtained before the second cycle of nivolumab. The CDR3 spells CASSFQGAYSNQPQHF. The CDR3 bases are TGTGCCAGCAGCTTTCAGGGGGCATATAGCAATCAGCCCCAGCATTTT.